This T cell receptor beta chain was recorded in a study of blood T cells in healthy people across ages. This clonotype turned up a few times. A J-beta primer mix and a sample-barcoded 5' primer were used in a second PCR of roughly 6 to 11 cycles. Samples each returned at least 3 million CDR3-containing paired-end reads. TCRdb fed the 5' RACE reads into MiXCR, producing one record per CDR3 protein. The sample includes 760,000 or so distinct CDR3 sequences, around a quarter seen only once; the top ten take roughly a tenth. V lost 6 bases, J lost 4 bases, and 9 bases stayed unmatched. Germline CDR1 and CDR2: SGHTA and FQGNSA. The CDR3 consists of 15 residues. Samples had at least 6.5 million PBMCs isolated from them. These sequences were also reported in another study, on T cells of mothers and their children. That paper states: Thymic selection molds TCR recombination products alike in related and unrelated pairs. Clones that were microchimeric and persistent were not detected among T cells.

Sequenced input: blood. The receptor's source is a boy aged 5 to 17 in good health. The V gene is TRBV7-2, the J gene TRBJ2-1; 7 bases match TRBD2. DNA of the CDR3: TGTGCCAGCAGTTATGGAGGCGGGGGTTACAATGAGCAGTTCTTC. Its translation: CASSYGGGGYNEQFF. Full variable domain (outside the CDR3, taken from reference TRBV7-2 and TRBJ2-1): GAGVSQSPSNKVTEKGKDVELRCDPISGHTALYWYRQSLGQGLEFLIYFQGNSAPDKSGLPSDRFSAERTGGSVSTLTIQRTQQEDSAVYLCASSYGGGGYNEQFFGPGTRLTVL.